The clone carrying this TCR beta chain appeared once. The antigen remains undetermined. This sample was taken from a study of neoadjuvant anti-PD-1 for oral cavity cancer. Overall study: Nivolumab at 3 mg/kg was mostly given biweekly, three to four doses, pre-surgery. Findings of the study overall: Only a few patients per response group were TCR-analyzed; validation needed.

Trimming cost V 0 bases and J 0 bases, with 5 bases left between them. CDR1 SGHDT and CDR2 YYEEEE come from the germline V gene. The CDR3 consists of 14 residues. Libraries were prepared by immunoSEQ multiplex PCR; TCRdb keeps only in-frame clonotypes and omits some of them. Seen here are more than 9,000 clones, approximately 61% observed once, and the top ten hold about 4.1%. Time point here: after neoadjuvant nivolumab, at surgical resection. PBMCs were not maintained or expanded in culture before analysis. The material sequenced was PBMCs, taken after nivolumab (anti-PD-1) treatment. The chain recombines TRBV5-6 with TRBJ2-3; D unresolved. The clonotype originates from a person aged 35 to 85 with oral cavity squamous cell carcinoma. Here the CDR3 DNA reads TGTGCCAGCAGCTTGGACATTAGCACAGATACGCAGTATTTT. Its protein product is CASSLDISTDTQYF.